Below, 30 T cell receptor beta chains from the same sample are listed, as sequenced in a study of read filtering for tumor transcriptome and immune sequencing. The library was built from 400 to 500 ng RNA with molecular barcoded adaptors for alpha/delta and beta/gamma chains. A single record per CDR3 protein comes from TCRdb applying MiXCR to the reads. There are around 44,000 distinct CDR3 sequences in the sample; 13% occur only once, and approximately 30% lies in the top ten. Sequenced input: a population of CD138-negative cells sorted from bone marrow. The receptors originated from a donor at least 40 years old with multiple myeloma.

This clonotype showed up many times. The rearrangement joins TRBV7-8 to TRBJ2-1; TRBD2 agrees at 11 bases. The CDR3 runs 16 residues. Germline CDR1 is SGHVS and CDR2 is FQNEAQ. The ends lost 4 bases at V and 3 bases at J; junction bases unmatched: 5. CDR3 bases: TGTGCCAGCAGCTCGAAACTAGCGGGAGACTACAATGAGCAGTTCTTC. Translated: CASSSKLAGDYNEQFF.

This clonotype was seen only a few times. The chain joins TRBV4-3 to TRBJ2-6, with 11 bases that match TRBD1. V lost 0 bases, J lost 1 base, and 11 bases stayed unmatched. The germline gives CDR1 LGHNA, CDR2 YSLEER. The CDR3 extends over 21 amino acids. The CDR3 loop is CASSQDPPGGTGGSGANVLTF. As DNA, the CDR3 is TGCGCCAGCAGCCAAGATCCCCCCGGCGGGACAGGGGGTTCTGGGGCCAACGTCCTGACTTTC.

The sample holds many counts of this clonotype. V usage is TRBV27 and J usage is TRBJ2-7; TRBD2 matches at 8 bases. This CDR3 has 14 amino acids. V lost 5 bases and J lost 1; bases outside the gene matches: 4. CDR1 and CDR2 from the germline V gene are MNHEY and SMNVEV (reference sequence). The DNA for the CDR3 is TGTGCCAGCAGTACGAGCGGGAGTTCCTACGAGCAGTACTTC. It specifies CASSTSGSSYEQYF.

This clonotype has ten or more counts. The genes are TRBV3-1 and TRBJ2-7; 7 bases are shared with TRBD1. CDR3 length: 13 residues. Germline V gene lookup returns CDR1 LGHDT and CDR2 YNNKEL (reference sequence). Trimming removed 4 bases from V and 5 bases from J; junction bases left unmatched: 5. CDR3 DNA: TGTGCCAGCAGCCGACAGGGAGTCAACGAGCAGTACTTC. Translation: CASSRQGVNEQYF.

Remarks on this clonotype: This may come from a read error, since a much larger clone is one base off. The CDR3 carries no conserved terminal phenylalanine or tryptophan, so it likely arises from a read error. This sequence joins TRBV9 and TRBJ2-1; 8 positions match TRBD2. The CDR3 is 14 residues long. Germline CDR1 SGDLS, CDR2 YYNGEE. J gave up 9 bases and V 4 bases, and 9 bases lay outside the gene matches. As DNA, the CDR3 is TGTGCCAGCAGCCCCGGGGGGGTTTTCGCTGAGCAGTTCTCC. Translated: CASSPGGVFAEQFS.

This clonotype was seen many times. The chain links TRBV5-1 to TRBJ1-1; possible D gene TRBD1, 5 bases. Per the germline V gene, CDR1 is SGHRS and CDR2 is YFSETQ. Trimming shortened V by 1 base and J by 0 bases, and 7 bases separated the two germline ends. The CDR3 consists of 14 residues. The CDR3 DNA is TGCGCCAGCAGCTTGCAGGGCATGAACACTGAAGCTTTCTTT. This encodes CASSLQGMNTEAFF.

This clonotype was counted many times. The CDR3 bases are TGCAGCGTTGGGCAGGCAGGGCTTTACAATGAGCAGTTCTTC. It specifies CSVGQAGLYNEQFF. V and J are TRBV29-1 and TRBJ2-1, with D tentatively TRBD1 (5 bases). Trimming removed 4 bases from V and 4 bases from J, with 14 bases in between. Per germline, CDR1 SQVTM and CDR2 ANQGSEA. This CDR3 contains 14 residues.

This clonotype was counted ten times or more. The V call is TRBV7-2, the J call TRBJ1-2; a possible D gene is TRBD1 (6 bases). V was clipped by 1 base and J by 11 bases, with 14 bases between them. The CDR3 runs to 13 residues. Germline-derived CDR1 and CDR2 are SGHTA and FQGNSA. The CDR3 DNA reads TGTGCCAGCAGCTTAGAGGTTGGGGGCAGATACACCTTC. This encodes CASSLEVGGRYTF. The full variable domain, with the rest looked up from reference TRBV7-2 and TRBJ1-2, is GAGVSQSPSNKVTEKGKDVELRCDPISGHTALYWYRQSLGQGLEFLIYFQGNSAPDKSGLPSDRFSAERTGGSVSTLTIQRTQQEDSAVYLCASSLEVGGRYTFGSGTRLTVV.

Many counts were recorded for this clonotype. The chain recombines TRBV20-1 with TRBJ2-5; 11 positions agree with TRBD2. V dropped 6 bases and J dropped 5; count of bases not matched to a gene: 11. The length of the CDR3 is 15 residues. The germline V gene encodes CDR1 DFQATT and CDR2 SNEGSKA (reference sequence). This CDR3 reads CSAQPTSGSWETQYF. CDR3 in DNA: TGCAGTGCCCAGCCCACTAGCGGGAGCTGGGAGACCCAGTACTTC.

This clonotype was picked up many times. This sequence joins TRBV7-2 and TRBJ2-5; D assignment may be TRBD1 or TRBD2 (6 bases each). Trimming pared 4 bases from V and 5 bases from J, leaving 14 bases between. Germline-derived CDR1 and CDR2 are SGHTA and FQGNSA. This CDR3 comprises 14 residues. The CDR3 protein is CASSSRLGGETQYF. The CDR3, as DNA: TGTGCCAGCAGCTCGCGGCTAGGGGGGGAGACCCAGTACTTC. Drawing the rest from reference TRBV7-2 and TRBJ2-5, the complete variable domain is GAGVSQSPSNKVTEKGKDVELRCDPISGHTALYWYRQSLGQGLEFLIYFQGNSAPDKSGLPSDRFSAERTGGSVSTLTIQRTQQEDSAVYLCASSSRLGGETQYFGPGTRLLVL.

This clonotype was observed many times. This sequence joins TRBV20-1 and TRBJ2-3; 8 nucleotides align to TRBD2. Germline V gene data show CDR1 as DFQATT and CDR2 as SNEGSKA (reference sequence). This CDR3 contains 14 residues. The trim removed 5 bases at V and 0 bases at J, leaving 4 bases unmatched. The CDR3, as DNA: TGCAGTGCTCCAGCGGGAGCTAGCACAGATACGCAGTATTTT. The encoded protein is CSAPAGASTDTQYF.

The chain is built from TRBV9 and TRBJ2-3; TRBD2 aligns across 7 bases. The germline V gene encodes CDR1 SGDLS and CDR2 YYNGEE. This CDR3 has 17 residues. V dropped 3 bases and J dropped 2; count of bases not matched to a gene: 12. The DNA for the CDR3 is TGTGCCAGCAGCGCCCCCCAGGGCGGGGGATCCACAGATACGCAGTATTTT. The encoded protein is CASSAPQGGGSTDTQYF.

This clonotype occurred many times. This chain joins TRBV19 and TRBJ2-7, with TRBD1 matching 7 bases. Germline loops: CDR1 LNHDA, CDR2 SQIVND (reference sequence). After removal of 6 bases from V and 1 base from J, the junction contained 6 bases not matched to a gene. This CDR3 spans 14 amino acids. CDR3 DNA sequence: TGTGCCAGTAGCCGCACGGGACAGTCCTACGAGCAGTACTTC. Translated: CASSRTGQSYEQYF.

In its sample, this clonotype was seen many times. This chain links TRBV7-9 with TRBJ2-3, with 9 bases lining up with TRBD2. V lost 5 bases, J lost 4 bases, and 4 bases stayed unmatched. This CDR3 comprises 14 residues. From germline, CDR1 is SEHNR and CDR2 FQNEAQ (reference sequence). CDR3 in amino acids: CASSPQREADTQYF. The CDR3 DNA sequence: TGTGCCAGCAGCCCGCAGCGGGAGGCAGATACGCAGTATTTT.

This clonotype was found many times. V and J are TRBV6-5 and TRBJ2-2; the match to TRBD2 covers 9 bases. V lost 3 bases, J lost 3 bases, and 5 bases stayed unmatched. From germline, CDR1 is MNHEY and CDR2 SVGAGI. The CDR3 consists of 16 residues. The CDR3 DNA reads TGTGCCAGCAGTTATACCGGGACTAGCTACACCGGGGAGCTGTTTTTT. Its protein is CASSYTGTSYTGELFF.

In regard to this clonotype: A much larger clone differs from this one at a single base, so this may be a read error. The rearrangement uses TRBV5-5 and TRBJ2-1; maybe TRBD2 (5 bases). This CDR3 has 16 residues. V lost 1 base and J lost 0, with 11 bases in between. Germline CDR1 is SGHKS and CDR2 is YYEKEE (reference sequence). CDR3 nucleotides: TGTGCCAGCAGCTTGACGGGGTCCTCCTCCTACAATGAGCAGTTCTTC. It codes for CASSLTGSSSYNEQFF.

In its sample, this clonotype was seen many times. The chain employs TRBV20-1 and TRBJ2-5; TRBD1 matches at 8 bases. This CDR3 contains 13 residues. Germline CDR1 is DFQATT and CDR2 is SNEGSKA (reference sequence). The J segment lost 2 bases and the V segment lost 3 bases, leaving 2 bases of the junction unmatched. Here the CDR3 reads CSARDRVQETQYF. The CDR3 coding sequence is TGCAGTGCTAGGGACAGGGTTCAAGAGACCCAGTACTTC.

This clonotype appeared a few times. The chain carries TRBV6-2 or TRBV6-3 and TRBJ2-2; tentatively, D is TRBD2 (6 bases). CDR1 and CDR2 (germline): MNHEY, SVGEGT. Trimming pared 7 bases from V and 9 bases from J, leaving 18 bases between. The CDR3 is 14 residues long. The CDR3 spells CASKTLEGLRELFF. The CDR3 DNA follows: TGTGCCAGCAAGACCTTGGAGGGCCTCAGGGAGCTGTTTTTT.

This clonotype was picked up many times. The J gene is TRBJ2-3, the V gene TRBV28; weak D call: TRBD1 (5 bases). The V end lost 4 bases, the J end lost 3 bases, and 5 bases lay between the germline ends. Germline loops: CDR1 MDHEN, CDR2 SYDVKM. The CDR3 is 12 residues long. The CDR3 DNA follows: TGTGCCAGCAGTTCAGGGACAGATACGCAGTATTTT. This gives the protein CASSSGTDTQYF.

This clonotype has a count of ten or more. The DNA of the CDR3 is TGTGCCAGCTCACCGCGGGGCGGGGATGGTTACGAGCAGTACTTC. It specifies CASSPRGGDGYEQYF. V is TRBV18 and J is TRBJ2-7; weak D call: TRBD2 (6 bases). The ends were cut back, 3 bases at V and 4 bases at J, with 16 bases in the middle. The CDR3 runs to 15 residues. Germline V lookup: CDR1 KGHSH, CDR2 LQKENI.

This clonotype has just one count. With a much larger clone just one base away, this may be a read error. This chain uses TRBV29-1 with TRBJ2-5, with TRBD1 identical over 7 bases. CDR1 SQVTM and CDR2 ANQGSEA come from the germline V gene. CDR3 length: 13 residues. The chain's CDR3 is CSIDRVDKETQYF. Written as DNA, the CDR3 is TGCAGCATTGACAGGGTGGATAAAGAGACCCAGTACTTC.

Worth noting for this clonotype: Germline and junction disagree at one end, which may indicate a read error. The rearrangement uses TRBV19 and TRBJ2-5; 7 bases align to TRBD2. This CDR3 has 15 residues. Germline CDR1 is LNHDA and CDR2 is SQIVND (reference sequence). CDR3 region: CASSAQTSTQETQYF. The CDR3 DNA reads as TGTGCTAGTAGTGCCCAGACTAGCACCCAAGAGACCCAGTACTTC.

Worth noting for this clonotype: One base separates it from a far larger clone, so it is likely a read error. The chain joins TRBV6-5 to TRBJ1-2, with TRBD1 identical over 7 bases. Germline CDR1 and CDR2: MNHEY and SVGAGI. V shed 7 bases and J 3 bases; nucleotides not matched to a gene: 11. The CDR3 runs to 15 residues. The CDR3 sequence is CASTRIGGSDYGYTF. The CDR3, as DNA: TGTGCCAGCACTCGGATAGGGGGCAGTGACTATGGCTACACCTTC.

This clonotype was seen repeatedly, ten times or more. The J gene is TRBJ2-2, the V gene TRBV28, with 9 bases fitting TRBD1. CDR1 is MDHEN, CDR2 SYDVKM, per germline. CDR3 length: 16 amino acids. Trimming took 5 bases from V and 6 from J; bases not matched to a gene: 10. The CDR3 protein is CASSLHRTGAAGELFF. The CDR3 nucleotides are TGTGCCAGCAGTCTGCATAGGACAGGGGCCGCCGGGGAGCTGTTTTTT.

This clonotype was detected ten times or more. The chain couples TRBV28 to TRBJ1-2; D is ambiguous. With 6 bases removed from V and 7 bases from J, the gap between germline ends came to 15 bases. Looked up from germline, CDR1 is MDHEN and CDR2 is SYDVKM. The CDR3 consists of 13 residues. CDR3 DNA sequence: TGTGCCAGCAGCCTCCCGGGATCCCTTGGCTACACCTTC. Encoded protein: CASSLPGSLGYTF.

This clonotype appeared many times. J is TRBJ2-7 and V is TRBV11-2; no clear D gene. The V gene lost 1 base and the J gene lost 6 bases, with 13 bases spanning the gap. The V gene's germline CDR1 is SGHAT and CDR2 FQNNGV. This CDR3 region has 14 residues. The CDR3 coding sequence is TGTGCCAGCAGCTTAGGGGCCAACGGGCCCGAGCAGTACTTC. This sequence encodes CASSLGANGPEQYF.

This clonotype has ten or more counts. The chain employs TRBV5-6 and TRBJ1-2, with 10 bases aligning to TRBD1. Trimming took 3 bases from V and 5 from J; bases not matched to a gene: 7. Germline V lookup: CDR1 SGHDT, CDR2 YYEEEE. There are 15 residues in the CDR3. CDR3 in amino acids: CASSSTTGGAYGYTF. The CDR3 DNA follows: TGTGCCAGCAGCTCCACGACAGGGGGCGCATATGGCTACACCTTC.

This clonotype has a count of ten or more. This chain joins TRBV29-1 and TRBJ2-1; D gene ambiguous. V lost 0 bases to trimming and J lost 7 bases, with 7 bases between them. This CDR3 has 12 amino acids. CDR1 is SQVTM, CDR2 ANQGSEA, per germline. CDR3 residues: CSVEDVRNEQFF. CDR3 DNA sequence: TGCAGCGTTGAAGATGTACGTAATGAGCAGTTCTTC.

Many counts were recorded for this clonotype. V usage is TRBV7-9 and J usage is TRBJ2-5; 9 bases line up with TRBD1. This CDR3 spans 13 amino acids. V lost 7 bases, J lost 5 bases, and 5 bases stayed unmatched. Germline CDR1 and CDR2: SEHNR and FQNEAQ (reference sequence). The CDR3 region has the DNA TGTGCCAGCACGGGACAGGGCGGGGAGACCCAGTACTTC. Translation: CASTGQGGETQYF.

This clonotype was seen many times. The chain employs TRBV28 and TRBJ2-1; 10 bases align to TRBD2. CDR1 and CDR2 (germline): MDHEN, SYDVKM. This CDR3 has 16 amino acids. The ends lost 6 bases at V and 2 bases at J; junction bases unmatched: 7. CDR3: CASRGEREGPYNEQFF. DNA of the CDR3: TGTGCCAGCAGGGGGGAGCGGGAGGGCCCCTACAATGAGCAGTTCTTC. Complete variable domain (other parts from reference TRBV28 and TRBJ2-1): DVKVTQSSRYLVKRTGEKVFLECVQDMDHENMFWYRQDPGLGLRLIYFSYDVKMKEKGDIPEGYSVSREKKERFSLILESASTNQTSMYLCASRGEREGPYNEQFFGPGTRLTVL.